These T cell receptor beta chains were read from a single sample in a study of T-cell reconstitution after alpha-beta-depleted transplantation in children. TCRdb itself ran the PCR reads through MiXCR, one entry per CDR3 protein. The table shows about 160,000 distinct CDR3 sequences, with 11% occurring only once. The source was PBMCs, collected before TCRalphabeta/CD19-depleted stem cell transplant. The source is a boy between 2 and 10 years old with acute myeloid leukemia, due to receive a stem cell transplant. Both conserved end residues are part of each CDR3. A D gene is named only where the DNA matches it firmly. Only part of the rows carry a size: once, few, many, or a class if the clone is expanded.

V gene: TRBV2; D gene: .; clone size: many; J gene: TRBJ1-1; CDR3 protein: CASSEALGGENLNTEAFF; CDR3 DNA: TGTGCCAGCAGTGAAGCGCTTGGGGGAGAGAACCTGAACACTGAAGCTTTCTTT
V gene: TRBV12-3/TRBV12-4; D gene: TRBD2; clone size: many; J gene: TRBJ2-3; CDR3 protein: CASSLWAGEDTQYF; CDR3 DNA: TGTGCCAGCAGTTTGTGGGCGGGGGAAGATACGCAGTATTTT
V gene: TRBV5-1; D gene: .; clone size: many; J gene: TRBJ2-1; CDR3 protein: CASSGPGGVMNEQFF; CDR3 DNA: TGCGCCAGCAGCGGGCCGGGCGGGGTGATGAATGAGCAGTTCTTC
V gene: TRBV5-1; D gene: .; clone size: many; J gene: TRBJ1-2; CDR3 protein: CASSRTSALDGYTF; CDR3 DNA: TGCGCCAGCAGCCGGACAAGCGCCCTTGATGGCTACACCTTC
V gene: TRBV3-1; D gene: .; clone size: many; J gene: TRBJ2-5; CDR3 protein: CASSPPSGGQTQYF; CDR3 DNA: TGTGCCAGCAGCCCCCCCTCGGGGGGCCAGACCCAGTACTTC
V gene: TRBV5-1; D gene: TRBD1; clone size: .; J gene: TRBJ2-1; CDR3 protein: CASVEGTQGENEQFF; CDR3 DNA: TGCGCCAGCGTAGAGGGGACCCAGGGGGAAAATGAGCAGTTCTTC
V gene: TRBV5-1; D gene: .; clone size: many; J gene: TRBJ1-5; CDR3 protein: CASSLEGTQPQHF; CDR3 DNA: TGCGCCAGCAGCCTCGAGGGGACTCAGCCCCAGCATTTT
V gene: TRBV4-1; D gene: .; clone size: many; J gene: TRBJ2-5; CDR3 protein: CASSQGQAPETQYF; CDR3 DNA: TGCGCCAGCAGCCAAGGACAGGCCCCAGAGACCCAGTACTTC
V gene: TRBV7-9; D gene: .; clone size: many; J gene: TRBJ1-2; CDR3 protein: CASSSPLEGNYGYTF; CDR3 DNA: TGTGCCAGCAGTTCCCCGCTTGAGGGGAACTATGGCTACACCTTC
V gene: TRBV28; D gene: .; clone size: many; J gene: TRBJ1-2; CDR3 protein: CASSFAYPRPGLALRGYTF; CDR3 DNA: TGTGCCAGCAGTTTCGCGTACCCAAGACCGGGACTAGCCCTTCGGGGCTACACCTTC
V gene: TRBV20-1; D gene: TRBD2; clone size: many; J gene: TRBJ2-1; CDR3 protein: CSAYLTSGRLYEQFF; CDR3 DNA: TGCAGTGCGTACCTGACTAGCGGGAGGCTCTATGAGCAGTTCTTC
V gene: TRBV12-3/TRBV12-4; D gene: TRBD1; clone size: .; J gene: TRBJ2-2; CDR3 protein: CASWGATGGAGNTGELFF; CDR3 DNA: TGTGCCAGCTGGGGGGCGACAGGGGGCGCGGGGAACACCGGGGAGCTGTTTTTT
V gene: TRBV27; D gene: TRBD2; clone size: many; J gene: TRBJ2-7; CDR3 protein: CASSFPGTSFGEQYF; CDR3 DNA: TGTGCCAGCAGTTTCCCCGGGACTAGTTTTGGCGAGCAGTACTTC
V gene: TRBV10-2; D gene: TRBD2; clone size: .; J gene: TRBJ2-3; CDR3 protein: CASSISGSTDTQYF; CDR3 DNA: TGCGCCAGCAGCATTAGCGGGAGCACAGATACGCAGTATTTT
V gene: TRBV10-2; D gene: .; clone size: many; J gene: TRBJ1-5; CDR3 protein: CASSGLGELSNQPQHF; CDR3 DNA: TGCGCCAGCAGTGGGTTGGGGGAGCTGAGCAATCAGCCCCAGCATTTT
V gene: TRBV18; D gene: .; clone size: many; J gene: TRBJ1-4; CDR3 protein: CASSPLWQGEGKLFF; CDR3 DNA: .
V gene: TRBV7-9; D gene: .; clone size: many; J gene: TRBJ1-4; CDR3 protein: CASSLGSGREKLFF; CDR3 DNA: TGTGCCAGCAGCTTAGGCTCAGGGCGAGAAAAACTGTTTTTT
V gene: TRBV7-9; D gene: TRBD1; clone size: .; J gene: TRBJ1-2; CDR3 protein: CASSYDWTGRPGYTF; CDR3 DNA: TGTGCCAGCAGCTACGATTGGACAGGACGTCCAGGCTACACCTTC
V gene: TRBV6-1; D gene: .; clone size: .; J gene: TRBJ1-5; CDR3 protein: CASILHGGKNQPQHF; CDR3 DNA: TGTGCCAGCATCCTCCACGGGGGGAAAAATCAGCCCCAGCATTTT
V gene: TRBV7-2; D gene: .; clone size: many; J gene: TRBJ2-3; CDR3 protein: CASSPRTYTDTQYF; CDR3 DNA: TGTGCCAGCAGCCCCCGGACTTATACAGATACGCAGTATTTT